One and the same sample provided the 32 T cell receptor beta chains below, sequenced in a study of blood T cell repertoires in COVID-19. Measured with immunoSEQ multiplex PCR; TCRdb has only the in-frame clones, and not every one. The repertoire has around 120,000 clones, under 80% of them found once; the top ten carry about 2.1%. Sequencing was carried out using peripheral blood. Receptors originate from a man between 70 and 80 years old with acute or convalescent COVID-19.

This chain links TRBV5-1 with TRBJ2-2; no reliable D call. V dropped 4 bases and J dropped 10 bases, with 14 bases sitting between them. The length of the CDR3 is 13 residues. Germline loops: CDR1 SGHRS, CDR2 YFSETQ. The CDR3 protein is CASSPSQVVELFF. As DNA, the CDR3 is TGCGCCAGCAGCCCAAGTCAGGTAGTGGAGCTGTTTTTT.

This chain links TRBV25-1 with TRBJ2-2; TRBD2 is a possible D gene (5 bases). The CDR3 has 14 amino acids. Per germline, CDR1 MGHDK and CDR2 SYGVNS. V lost 6 bases, J lost 6 bases, and 14 bases lay in between. CDR3 sequence reads: CASSGVLRAGELFF. CDR3 in DNA: TGTGCCAGCAGCGGAGTTTTGAGGGCCGGGGAGCTGTTTTTT.

The chain couples TRBV3-1 (or the pseudogene TRBV3-2) to TRBJ1-2; D unresolved. The ends were cut back, 3 bases at V and 7 bases at J, with 15 bases in the middle. The CDR3 is 14 residues long. Germline values: CDR1 LGHDT, CDR2 YNNKEL (reference sequence). The CDR3 bases are TGTGCCAGCAGCCAGGCCAGCGAAGGAGGTGGCTACACCTTC. Its translation: CASSQASEGGGYTF.

Comments on this clone: A junction end diverges from the germline sequence, so it may reflect a read error. The CDR3 here is CASSFQDRLSGNTIYF. CDR3 nucleotide sequence: TGTGCTAGCAGCTTCCAGGACAGGCTCTCTGGAAACACCATATATTTT. V and J are TRBV7-7 and TRBJ1-3, with 7 nucleotides matching TRBD1. The CDR3 sequence is 16 residues long. The germline gives CDR1 SSHAT, CDR2 FNYEAQ (reference sequence).

The chain has TRBV6-2 or TRBV6-3 and TRBJ1-1; 7 positions match TRBD1. The J segment lost 0 bases and the V segment lost 2 bases, leaving 3 bases of the junction unmatched. This CDR3 spans 15 amino acids. Looked up from germline, CDR1 is MNHEY and CDR2 is SVGEGT. CDR3 amino acids: CASSYHGQVNTEAFF. Here the CDR3 DNA reads TGTGCCAGCAGTTACCACGGACAGGTGAACACTGAAGCTTTCTTT.

As for this clone: An end of the junction does not agree with germline; a read error may underlie this. The chain uses TRBV4-3 and TRBJ2-1; D is possibly TRBD1 (6 bases). The CDR3 sequence is 16 residues long. CDR1 LGHNA and CDR2 YSLEER come from the germline V gene. CDR3 sequence reads: CASRQAVQGFWNEQFF. For the CDR3, the DNA is TGCGCCAGCAGACAAGCAGTACAGGGTTTCTGGAATGAGCAGTTCTTC.

The chain combines TRBV11-3 with TRBJ2-3; 11 bases match TRBD2. V lost 5 bases to trimming and J lost 6 bases; unmatched junction nucleotides: 19. Germline V CDR1 and CDR2: SGHNT, YENEEA. CDR3 length: 19 amino acids. The CDR3 DNA sequence: TGTGCCAGCAGCGTCCAGCCTTTGGGGGTAGCGGGGGGGTCGGATACGCAGTATTTT. Translation: CASSVQPLGVAGGSDTQYF. Full variable domain (outside the CDR3, taken from reference TRBV11-3 and TRBJ2-3): EAGVVQSPRYKIIEKKQPVAFWCNPISGHNTLYWYLQNLGQGPELLIRYENEEAVDDSQLPKDRFSAERLKGVDSTLKIQPAELGDSAVYLCASSVQPLGVAGGSDTQYFGPGTRLTVL.

The chain carries TRBV18 and TRBJ1-2, with TRBD1 matching 10 bases. Germline V gene lookup returns CDR1 KGHSH and CDR2 LQKENI. This CDR3 comprises 15 residues. V lost 6 bases and J lost 5; bases outside the gene matches: 9. For the CDR3, the DNA is TGTGCCAGCTCCTCCACGACAGGGGGCCCGTATGGCTACACCTTC. Its translation is CASSSTTGGPYGYTF.

The chain employs TRBV2 and TRBJ2-5; 13 bases align to TRBD2. V was pared by 5 bases and J by 2 bases, with 5 bases of the junction left unmatched. Germline values: CDR1 SNHLY, CDR2 FYNNEI. The CDR3 spans 16 residues. The CDR3 loop reads CASSPRLAGGQETQYF. CDR3 nucleotides: TGTGCCAGCAGTCCCCGACTAGCGGGGGGACAAGAGACCCAGTACTTC.

CDR3 region: CASSPPGYEKLFF. The CDR3 nucleotides are TGTGCCAGCAGTCCACCAGGTTATGAAAAACTGTTTTTT. V is TRBV28 and J is TRBJ1-4; D remains unclear. The ends were cut back, 5 bases at V and 6 bases at J, with 10 bases in the middle. CDR3 length: 13 amino acids. CDR1 and CDR2 from the germline V gene are MDHEN and SYDVKM.

The rearrangement links TRBV9 to TRBJ2-6; D possibly corresponds to TRBD2 (6 bases). V was pared by 4 bases and J by 4 bases, with 21 bases between. Germline V lookup: CDR1 SGDLS, CDR2 YYNGEE. The CDR3 spans 18 residues. CDR3 residues: CASSPSILGGAGANVLTF. CDR3 in DNA: TGTGCCAGCAGCCCCTCAATTCTCGGGGGTGCAGGGGCCAACGTCCTGACTTTC. Supplemented by reference TRBV9 and TRBJ2-6, the full variable domain reads DSGVTQTPKHLITATGQRVTLRCSPRSGDLSVYWYQQSLDQGLQFLIQYYNGEERAKGNILERFSAQQFPDLHSELNLSSLELGDSALYFCASSPSILGGAGANVLTFGAGSRLTVL.

This rearrangement joins TRBV7-2 to TRBJ1-1; 9 nucleotides line up with TRBD1. Looked up from germline, CDR1 is SGHTA and CDR2 is FQGNSA. V shed 4 bases and J 3 bases; nucleotides not matched to a gene: 3. The CDR3 is made up of 14 amino acids. The CDR3 region has the DNA TGTGCCAGCAGCTCACAGGGGGCCGACACTGAAGCTTTCTTT. This translates into CASSSQGADTEAFF.

This chain connects TRBV9 to TRBJ2-5; perhaps TRBD1 as D (5 bases). This CDR3 contains 19 residues. Trimming took 0 bases from V and 1 from J, leaving 22 bases between them. Germline-derived CDR1 and CDR2 are SGDLS and YYNGEE. The chain's CDR3 is CASSVEGRHSGGIQETQYF. Here the CDR3 DNA reads TGTGCCAGCAGCGTAGAGGGGCGTCATTCGGGCGGAATCCAAGAGACCCAGTACTTC.

The chain employs TRBV10-1 and TRBJ2-3; D gene ambiguous. This CDR3 is built from 19 residues. CDR1 is WNHNN and CDR2 is SYGVQD in the germline V gene (reference sequence). The V and J ends lost 1 base and 1 base respectively, with 21 bases between them. The CDR3 reads CASSEFCQLETYRTDTQYF. As DNA, the CDR3 is TGCGCCAGCAGTGAGTTTTGTCAGCTAGAAACCTACCGCACAGATACGCAGTATTTT.

This clone is a singleton in its sample. The chain carries TRBV28 and TRBJ2-2, with 7 nucleotides matching TRBD1. Germline lookup yields CDR1 MDHEN and CDR2 SYDVKM. J lost 1 base, V lost 2 bases, and 4 bases had no gene match. The CDR3 extends over 16 amino acids. The chain's CDR3 is CASSLPTGMNTGELFF. In DNA, the CDR3 is TGTGCCAGCAGTTTACCGACAGGGATGAACACCGGGGAGCTGTTTTTT.

The CDR3 region is CASSFTGQGGGYTF. The CDR3, as DNA: TGTGCCAGCAGTTTTACCGGACAGGGAGGTGGCTACACCTTC. This chain connects TRBV2 to TRBJ1-2, with 8 bases fitting TRBD1. Germline V gives CDR1 SNHLY, CDR2 FYNNEI. The CDR3 consists of 14 residues. After removal of 5 bases from V and 7 bases from J, the junction contained 9 bases not matched to a gene. The entire variable domain, with the rest obtained from reference TRBV2 and TRBJ1-2, is as follows: EPEVTQTPSHQVTQMGQEVILRCVPISNHLYFYWYRQILGQKVEFLVSFYNNEISEKSEIFDDQFSVERPDGSNFTLKIRSTKLEDSAMYFCASSFTGQGGGYTFGSGTRLTVV.

The chain recombines TRBV7-9 with TRBJ1-4, with a tentative D call TRBD1 (5 bases). The CDR3 covers 14 residues. Germline V gives CDR1 SEHNR, CDR2 FQNEAQ (reference sequence). Deletions cut 3 bases from V and 8 bases from J, with 13 bases between. The CDR3 DNA follows: TGTGCCAGCAGCTTGGACACGGACGGGGAAAAACTGTTTTTT. Encoded protein: CASSLDTDGEKLFF.

This clone has just a few counts. The rearrangement uses TRBV6-2 or TRBV6-3 and TRBJ2-7; the match to TRBD2 covers 10 bases. CDR1 and CDR2 from the germline V gene are MNHEY and SVGEGT. Unmatched junction bases numbered 18, after V lost 6 bases and J lost 7 bases. This CDR3 is built from 17 residues. CDR3 region: CASSDKRTSGVSGEQYF. The DNA for the CDR3 is TGTGCCAGCAGCGATAAGCGGACTAGCGGAGTTTCGGGGGAGCAGTACTTC.

The chain is built from TRBV5-4 and TRBJ1-2; D is perhaps TRBD1 (6 bases). CDR1 and CDR2 from the germline V gene are SGHNT and YYREEE (reference sequence). The V end was cut by 4 bases, the J end by 8 bases, with 18 bases between. This CDR3 is 14 amino acids long. The CDR3 here is CASSPAGATGGYTF. The CDR3 nucleotides read TGTGCCAGCAGCCCAGCAGGGGCCACAGGAGGCTACACCTTC.

The chain carries TRBV4-2 and TRBJ1-5; 7 nucleotides align to TRBD1. The CDR3 has 17 residues. Germline CDR1 is LGHNA and CDR2 is YNFKEQ. Losses at the gene ends were 0 bases for V and 7 bases for J; bases not matched to a gene: 12. The CDR3 DNA follows: TGTGCCAGCAGCCAAGATCCTATAAGACAGGGCGGCCAGCCCCAGCATTTT. It specifies CASSQDPIRQGGQPQHF.

V usage is TRBV4-2 and J usage is TRBJ1-1; 8 bases line up with TRBD1. The CDR3 loop spans 15 amino acids. With 6 bases clipped from V and 4 bases from J, the junction kept 10 bases outside the gene matches. Germline CDR1 is LGHNA and CDR2 is YNFKEQ. The CDR3 DNA reads TGTGCCAGCAGTTTCCAATCCACAGGGGGCACTGAAGCTTTCTTT. The encoded protein is CASSFQSTGGTEAFF.

The gene calls are TRBV7-2 and TRBJ2-7; D is perhaps TRBD2 (6 bases). CDR3 length: 16 residues. The germline CDR1 and CDR2 sequences are SGHTA and FQGNSA. Trimming cost V 1 base and J 4 bases, with 17 bases left between them. The DNA for the CDR3 is TGTGCCAGCAGCTTAGGTTCATCGGGGGATGGATACGAGCAGTACTTC. This sequence encodes CASSLGSSGDGYEQYF. Full variable domain (missing parts from reference TRBV7-2 and TRBJ2-7): GAGVSQSPSNKVTEKGKDVELRCDPISGHTALYWYRQSLGQGLEFLIYFQGNSAPDKSGLPSDRFSAERTGGSVSTLTIQRTQQEDSAVYLCASSLGSSGDGYEQYFGPGTRLTVT.

The J gene is TRBJ1-4, the V gene TRBV6-5, with a weak D call TRBD1 (5 bases). CDR1 and CDR2 from the germline V gene are MNHEY and SVGAGI. This CDR3 has 13 residues. Trimming took off 8 bases at V and 5 bases at J, with 12 bases between the two ends. In nucleotides, the CDR3 is TGTGCCAGCGGGGGGGTTCCAAATGAAAAACTGTTTTTT. Translation gives CASGGVPNEKLFF.

The chain has TRBV19 and TRBJ1-2, with TRBD1 matching over 11 bases. Germline V lookup: CDR1 LNHDA, CDR2 SQIVND (reference sequence). CDR3 length equals 14 residues. Trimming removed 5 bases from V and 7 bases from J; junction bases left unmatched: 6. The CDR3 region is CASSPYGQGAGYTF. In nucleotides, the CDR3 is TGTGCCAGTAGTCCCTATGGACAGGGGGCTGGCTACACCTTC.

This clone was detected ten times or more. The J gene is TRBJ1-1, the V gene TRBV12-3 or TRBV12-4; D not certain. Trimming took 4 bases from V and 5 from J, leaving 11 bases between them. The CDR3 has 13 residues. CDR3 nucleotide sequence: TGTGCCAGCAGTTACGGGGTACGGACTGAAGCTTTCTTT. Its protein is CASSYGVRTEAFF.

This clone has just one count. The chain employs TRBV13 and TRBJ2-2; 13 bases fit TRBD2. This CDR3 spans 17 amino acids. The V gene end was trimmed by 4 bases and the J gene end by 4 bases; junction bases not matched to a gene: 6. Germline V gene lookup returns CDR1 PRHDT and CDR2 FYEKMQ (reference sequence). In DNA form, the CDR3 reads TGTGCCAGCAGCTACGGACTAGCGGGGGCCCGCACCGGGGAGCTGTTTTTT. It yields the protein CASSYGLAGARTGELFF. Together with reference TRBV13 and TRBJ2-2, the CDR3 gives the full variable domain: AAGVIQSPRHLIKEKRETATLKCYPIPRHDTVYWYQQGPGQDPQFLISFYEKMQSDKGSIPDRFSAQQFSDYHSELNMSSLELGDSALYFCASSYGLAGARTGELFFGEGSRLTVL.

The chain combines TRBV5-1 with TRBJ2-5; possibly TRBD1 for D (7 bases). V lost 6 bases, J lost 4 bases, and 16 bases lay in between. In germline, CDR1 is SGHRS, CDR2 YFSETQ. This CDR3 comprises 14 residues. Here the CDR3 reads CASNPQGGGETQYF. DNA for the CDR3: TGCGCCAGCAACCCCCAGGGGGGCGGAGAGACCCAGTACTTC.

This sequence joins TRBV5-1 and TRBJ1-2, with no clear D. V lost 1 base to trimming and J lost 3 bases, with 10 bases between them. This CDR3 has 14 amino acids. Germline CDR1 is SGHRS and CDR2 is YFSETQ. Written as DNA, the CDR3 is TGCGCCAGCAGCTTGTCCCCCCGGGACTATGGCTACACCTTC. Translating gives CASSLSPRDYGYTF.

The chain is built from TRBV29-1 and TRBJ2-1; 9 bases line up with TRBD1. This CDR3 is 11 amino acids long. Trimming cost V 6 bases and J 9 bases; bases outside gene matches: 3. Germline-derived CDR1 and CDR2 are SQVTM and ANQGSEA. The CDR3 bases are TGCAGCGTGCGGACAGGGGCTGAGCAGTTCTTC. Translating it yields CSVRTGAEQFF.

The V call is TRBV27, the J call TRBJ2-7, with D perhaps TRBD1 (7 bases). Germline CDR1 and CDR2: MNHEY and SMNVEV (reference sequence). V lost 3 bases and J lost 4, with 10 bases in between. The CDR3 covers 13 residues. CDR3 DNA sequence: TGTGCCAGCAGTTTGCAGGGGGGTTACGAGCAGTACTTC. Its protein is CASSLQGGYEQYF.

This clone was recorded only once. This rearrangement joins TRBV9 to TRBJ1-2, with D maybe TRBD1 (6 bases). Germline V gene lookup returns CDR1 SGDLS and CDR2 YYNGEE. The CDR3 has 17 residues. The germline V and J ends were trimmed by 4 bases and 0 bases, with 19 bases remaining between them. The CDR3 DNA sequence: TGTGCCAGCAGCTTCTCCCAGGGACCAGGGGCTAACTATGGCTACACCTTC. Protein: CASSFSQGPGANYGYTF. The full variable domain, rest sourced from reference TRBV9 and TRBJ1-2, is DSGVTQTPKHLITATGQRVTLRCSPRSGDLSVYWYQQSLDQGLQFLIQYYNGEERAKGNILERFSAQQFPDLHSELNLSSLELGDSALYFCASSFSQGPGANYGYTFGSGTRLTVV.

V and J are TRBV5-1 and TRBJ2-1; 9 bases agree with TRBD1. The V gene end was trimmed by 4 bases and the J gene end by 0 bases; junction bases not matched to a gene: 5. This CDR3 has 16 residues. Germline V gene lookup returns CDR1 SGHRS and CDR2 YFSETQ. CDR3 residues: CASSPQQGASYNEQFF. CDR3 in DNA: TGCGCCAGCAGCCCGCAACAGGGGGCCTCCTACAATGAGCAGTTCTTC. The whole variable domain, remainder taken from reference TRBV5-1 and TRBJ2-1, is KAGVTQTPRYLIKTRGQQVTLSCSPISGHRSVSWYQQTPGQGLQFLFEYFSETQRNKGNFPGRFSGRQFSNSRSEMNVSTLELGDSALYLCASSPQQGASYNEQFFGPGTRLTVL.